This T cell receptor beta chain was sequenced during a study of CD8 T cells in ankylosing spondylitis. Germline trimming cut 4 bases from V and 3 bases from J; bases unmatched to any gene: 7. The germline gives CDR1 DFQATT, CDR2 SNEGSKA (reference sequence). The CDR3 is 14 residues long. TCRdb ran MiXCR on the 5' RACE reads and lists one entry per CDR3 protein. The top ten clones hold 15% to 20% of a sample with 150,000 to 250,000 distinct CDR3 sequences, roughly 12% of them seen once. Study-wide results and caveats: One TCR beta motif, made up of eight or nine highly homologous variants, appeared characteristic of ankylosing spondylitis blood. In ankylosing spondylitis patients, matched synovial fluid reportedly showed significant enrichment of disease-linked clones. There were earlier reports of some motif variants in reactive arthritis synovial fluid and blood.

Points on this clonotype: Its antigen is not known.

V usage is TRBV20-1 and J usage is TRBJ2-7; 9 bases line up with TRBD2. The material sequenced was blood, either unsorted or a sorted T cell fraction (not recorded which). The source of this sequence is a male donor with ankylosing spondylitis or in good health (not recorded which). This CDR3 reads CSATIAGANYEQYF. CDR3 sequence (DNA): TGCAGTGCTACTATAGCGGGGGCTAACTACGAGCAGTACTTC.